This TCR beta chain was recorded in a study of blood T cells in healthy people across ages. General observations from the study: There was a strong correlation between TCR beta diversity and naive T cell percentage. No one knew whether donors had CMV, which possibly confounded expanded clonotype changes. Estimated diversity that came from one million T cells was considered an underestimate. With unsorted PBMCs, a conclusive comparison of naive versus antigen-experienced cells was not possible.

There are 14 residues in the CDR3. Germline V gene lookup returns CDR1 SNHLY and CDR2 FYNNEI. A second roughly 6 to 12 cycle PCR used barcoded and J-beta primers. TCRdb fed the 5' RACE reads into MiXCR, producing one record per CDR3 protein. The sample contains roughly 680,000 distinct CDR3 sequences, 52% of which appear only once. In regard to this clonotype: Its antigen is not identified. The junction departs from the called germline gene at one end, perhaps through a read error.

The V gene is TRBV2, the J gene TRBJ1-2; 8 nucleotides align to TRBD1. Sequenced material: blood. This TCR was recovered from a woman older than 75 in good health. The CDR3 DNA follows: TGTGCCAGCAGTGGCCAGGGGGCCGGCCATGGTTACACCTTC. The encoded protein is CASSGQGAGHGYTF.